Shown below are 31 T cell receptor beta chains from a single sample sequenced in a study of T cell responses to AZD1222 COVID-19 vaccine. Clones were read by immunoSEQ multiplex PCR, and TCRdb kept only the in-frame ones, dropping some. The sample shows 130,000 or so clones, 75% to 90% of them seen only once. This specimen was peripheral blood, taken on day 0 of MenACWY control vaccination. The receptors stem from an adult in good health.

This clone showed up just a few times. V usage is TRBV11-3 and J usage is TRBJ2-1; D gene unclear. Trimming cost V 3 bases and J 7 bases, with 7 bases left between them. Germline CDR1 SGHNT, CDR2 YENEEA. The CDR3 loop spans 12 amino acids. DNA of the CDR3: TGTGCCAGCAGCTTCACTGAAAATGAGCAGTTCTTC. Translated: CASSFTENEQFF. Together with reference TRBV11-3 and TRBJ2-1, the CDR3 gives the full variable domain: EAGVVQSPRYKIIEKKQPVAFWCNPISGHNTLYWYLQNLGQGPELLIRYENEEAVDDSQLPKDRFSAERLKGVDSTLKIQPAELGDSAVYLCASSFTENEQFFGPGTRLTVL.

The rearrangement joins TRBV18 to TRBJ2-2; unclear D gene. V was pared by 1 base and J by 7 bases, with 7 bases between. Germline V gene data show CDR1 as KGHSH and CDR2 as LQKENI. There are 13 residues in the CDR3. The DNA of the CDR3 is TGTGCCAGCTCACCACTCCACGGCGGGGAGCTGTTTTTT. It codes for CASSPLHGGELFF.

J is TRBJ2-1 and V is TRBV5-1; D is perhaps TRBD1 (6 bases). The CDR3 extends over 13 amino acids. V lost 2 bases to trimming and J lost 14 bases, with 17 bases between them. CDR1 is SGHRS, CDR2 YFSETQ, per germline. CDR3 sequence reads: CASSFGVLDREFF. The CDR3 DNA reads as TGCGCCAGCAGCTTTGGGGTCTTGGACAGAGAGTTCTTC.

The CDR3 sequence is CASSSREGRVEQYF. The CDR3 region has the DNA TGTGCCAGCAGCTCCCGGGAGGGCCGGGTCGAGCAGTACTTC. This sequence joins TRBV11-2 and TRBJ2-7; TRBD2 matches 8 bases. The CDR3 has 14 residues. The junction had 8 bases not matched to a gene; V was cut back by 4 bases and J by 6 bases. Germline loops: CDR1 SGHAT, CDR2 FQNNGV.

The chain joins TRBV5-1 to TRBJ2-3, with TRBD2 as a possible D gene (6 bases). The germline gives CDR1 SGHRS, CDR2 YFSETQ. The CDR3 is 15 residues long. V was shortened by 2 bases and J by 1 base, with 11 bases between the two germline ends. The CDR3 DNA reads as TGCGCCAGCAGCTTACTCGAGCGGGGCACAGATACGCAGTATTTT. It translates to CASSLLERGTDTQYF.

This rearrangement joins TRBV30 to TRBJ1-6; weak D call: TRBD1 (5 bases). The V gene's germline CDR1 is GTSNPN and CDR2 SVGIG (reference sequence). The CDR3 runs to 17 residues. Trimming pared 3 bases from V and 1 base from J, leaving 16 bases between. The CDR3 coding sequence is TGTGCCTGGAGCCTTTCGCGGGGCGGGTCCTATAATTCACCCCTCCACTTT. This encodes CAWSLSRGGSYNSPLHF.

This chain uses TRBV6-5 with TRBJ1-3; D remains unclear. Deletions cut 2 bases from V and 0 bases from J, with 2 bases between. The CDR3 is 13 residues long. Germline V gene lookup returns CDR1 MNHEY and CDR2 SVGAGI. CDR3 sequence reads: CASSYDSGNTIYF. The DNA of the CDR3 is TGTGCCAGCAGTTACGACTCTGGAAACACCATATATTTT.

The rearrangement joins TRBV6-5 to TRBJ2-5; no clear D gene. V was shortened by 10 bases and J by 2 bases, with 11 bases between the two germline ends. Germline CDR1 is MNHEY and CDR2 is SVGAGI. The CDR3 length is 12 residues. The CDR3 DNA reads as TGTGCCACGCTAGGTTTTCAAGAGACCCAGTACTTC. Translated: CATLGFQETQYF.

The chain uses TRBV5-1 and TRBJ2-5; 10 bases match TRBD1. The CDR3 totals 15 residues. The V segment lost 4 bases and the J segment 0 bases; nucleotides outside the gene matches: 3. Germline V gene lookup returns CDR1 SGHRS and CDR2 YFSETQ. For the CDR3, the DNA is TGCGCCAGCAGCCGGGGACAGGGGTACCAAGAGACCCAGTACTTC. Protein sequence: CASSRGQGYQETQYF.

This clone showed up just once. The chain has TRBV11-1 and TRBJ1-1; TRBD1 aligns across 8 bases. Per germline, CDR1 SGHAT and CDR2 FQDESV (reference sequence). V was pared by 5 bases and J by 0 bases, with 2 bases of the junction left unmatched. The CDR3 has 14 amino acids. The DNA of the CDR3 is TGTGCCAGCAGCCTGACAGGGGTGAACACTGAAGCTTTCTTT. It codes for CASSLTGVNTEAFF.

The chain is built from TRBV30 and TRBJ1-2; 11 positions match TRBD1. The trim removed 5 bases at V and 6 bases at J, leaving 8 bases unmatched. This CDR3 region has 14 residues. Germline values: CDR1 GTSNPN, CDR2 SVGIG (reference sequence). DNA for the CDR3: TGTGCCTGGGCCAGTCGGACAGGGGGCCATGGCTACACCTTC. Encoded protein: CAWASRTGGHGYTF.

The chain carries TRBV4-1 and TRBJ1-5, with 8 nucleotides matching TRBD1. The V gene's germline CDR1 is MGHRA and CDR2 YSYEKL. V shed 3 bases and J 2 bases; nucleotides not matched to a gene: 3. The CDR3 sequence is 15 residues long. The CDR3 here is CASSHGQGGNQPQHF. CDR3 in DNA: TGCGCCAGCAGCCACGGACAGGGAGGCAATCAGCCCCAGCATTTT.

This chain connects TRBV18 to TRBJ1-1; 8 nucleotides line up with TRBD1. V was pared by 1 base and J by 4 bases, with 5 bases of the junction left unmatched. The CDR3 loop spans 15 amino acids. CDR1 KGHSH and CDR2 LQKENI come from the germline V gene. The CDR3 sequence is CASSPRTGLGTEAFF. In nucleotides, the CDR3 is TGTGCCAGCTCACCACGGACAGGGTTAGGCACTGAAGCTTTCTTT.

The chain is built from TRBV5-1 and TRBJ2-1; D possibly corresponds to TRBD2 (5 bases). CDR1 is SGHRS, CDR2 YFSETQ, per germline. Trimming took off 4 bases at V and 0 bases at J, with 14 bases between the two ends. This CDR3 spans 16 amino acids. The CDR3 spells CASSGRGLSSYNEQFF. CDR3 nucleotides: TGCGCCAGCAGCGGGCGAGGGCTCAGCTCCTACAATGAGCAGTTCTTC. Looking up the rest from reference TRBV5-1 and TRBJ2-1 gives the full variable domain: KAGVTQTPRYLIKTRGQQVTLSCSPISGHRSVSWYQQTPGQGLQFLFEYFSETQRNKGNFPGRFSGRQFSNSRSEMNVSTLELGDSALYLCASSGRGLSSYNEQFFGPGTRLTVL.

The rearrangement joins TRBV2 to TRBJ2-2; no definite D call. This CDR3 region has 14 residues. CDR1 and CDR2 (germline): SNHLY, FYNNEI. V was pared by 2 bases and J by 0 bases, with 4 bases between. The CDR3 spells CASSERTNTGELFF. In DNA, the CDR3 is TGTGCCAGCAGTGAACGGACGAACACCGGGGAGCTGTTTTTT.

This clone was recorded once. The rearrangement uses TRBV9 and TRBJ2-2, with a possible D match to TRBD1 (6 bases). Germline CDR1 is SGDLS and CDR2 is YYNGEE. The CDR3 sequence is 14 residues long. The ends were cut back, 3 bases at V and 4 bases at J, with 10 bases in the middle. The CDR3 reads CASSEGDLTGELFF. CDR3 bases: TGTGCCAGCAGCGAGGGGGACCTCACCGGGGAGCTGTTTTTT.

The CDR3 loop is CASSDSAELNTGELFF. The CDR3 coding sequence is TGTGCCAGCAGTGACTCGGCAGAACTCAACACCGGGGAGCTGTTTTTT. J is TRBJ2-2 and V is TRBV6-4, with unresolved D. Trimming took 0 bases from V and 2 from J, leaving 10 bases between them. CDR1 and CDR2 from the germline V gene are MRHNA and SNTAGT. The CDR3 runs to 16 residues.

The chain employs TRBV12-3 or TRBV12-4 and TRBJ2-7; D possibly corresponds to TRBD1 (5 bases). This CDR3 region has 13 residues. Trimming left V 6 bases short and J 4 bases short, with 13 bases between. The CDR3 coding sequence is TGTGCCAGCAGAAGCTACGACAGTTACGAGCAGTACTTC. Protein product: CASRSYDSYEQYF.

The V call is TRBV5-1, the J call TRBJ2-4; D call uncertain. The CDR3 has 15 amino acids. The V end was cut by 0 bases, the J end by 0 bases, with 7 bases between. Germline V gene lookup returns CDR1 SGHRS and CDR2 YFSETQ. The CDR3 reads CASSLDPRAKNIQYF. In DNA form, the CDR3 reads TGCGCCAGCAGCTTGGATCCGAGAGCCAAAAACATTCAGTACTTC.

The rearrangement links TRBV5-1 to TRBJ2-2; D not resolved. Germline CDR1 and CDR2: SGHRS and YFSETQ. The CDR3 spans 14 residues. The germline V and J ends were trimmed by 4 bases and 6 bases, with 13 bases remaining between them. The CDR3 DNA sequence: TGCGCCAGCAGCAGGTCGGGCCCGCCCGGGGAGCTGTTTTTT. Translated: CASSRSGPPGELFF.

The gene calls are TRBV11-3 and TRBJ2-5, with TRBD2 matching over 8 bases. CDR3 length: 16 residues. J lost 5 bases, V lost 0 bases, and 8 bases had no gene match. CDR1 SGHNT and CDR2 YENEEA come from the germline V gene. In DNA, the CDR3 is TGTGCCAGCAGCTTAGATGGTCGGGAGGGGGACGAGACCCAGTACTTC. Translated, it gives CASSLDGREGDETQYF.

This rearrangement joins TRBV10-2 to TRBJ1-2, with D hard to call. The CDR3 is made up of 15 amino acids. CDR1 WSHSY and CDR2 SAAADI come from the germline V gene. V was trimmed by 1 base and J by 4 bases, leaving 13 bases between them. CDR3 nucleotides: TGCGCCAGCAGTGAGTTGGGCAGGAAGATCTATGGCTACACCTTC. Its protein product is CASSELGRKIYGYTF.

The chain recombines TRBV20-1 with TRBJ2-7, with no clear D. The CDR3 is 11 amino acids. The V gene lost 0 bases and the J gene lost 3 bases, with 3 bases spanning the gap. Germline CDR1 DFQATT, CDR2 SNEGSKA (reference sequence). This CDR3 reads CSARDDYEQYF. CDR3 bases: TGCAGTGCTAGAGACGACTACGAGCAGTACTTC.

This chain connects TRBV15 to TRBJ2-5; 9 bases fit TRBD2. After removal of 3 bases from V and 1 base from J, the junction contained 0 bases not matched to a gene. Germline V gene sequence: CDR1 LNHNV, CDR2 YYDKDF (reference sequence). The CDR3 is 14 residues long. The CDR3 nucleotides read TGTGCCACCAGCAGGGGACTAGCCCAAGAGACCCAGTACTTC. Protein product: CATSRGLAQETQYF.

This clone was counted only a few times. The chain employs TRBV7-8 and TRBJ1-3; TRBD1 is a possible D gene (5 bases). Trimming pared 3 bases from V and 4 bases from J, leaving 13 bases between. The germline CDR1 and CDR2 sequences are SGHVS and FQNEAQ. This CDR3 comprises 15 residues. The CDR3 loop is CASSLGVGVGNTIYF. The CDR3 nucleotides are TGTGCCAGCAGCTTGGGGGTGGGGGTAGGAAACACCATATATTTT. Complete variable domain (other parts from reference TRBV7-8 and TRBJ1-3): GAGVSQSPRYKVAKRGQDVALRCDPISGHVSLFWYQQALGQGPEFLTYFQNEAQLDKSGLPSDRFFAERPEGSVSTLKIQRTQQEDSAVYLCASSLGVGVGNTIYFGEGSWLTVV.

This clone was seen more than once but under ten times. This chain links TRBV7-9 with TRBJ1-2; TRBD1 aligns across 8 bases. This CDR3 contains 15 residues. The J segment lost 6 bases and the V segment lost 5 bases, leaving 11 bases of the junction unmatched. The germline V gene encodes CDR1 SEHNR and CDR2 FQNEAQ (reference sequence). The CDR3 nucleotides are TGTGCCAGCAGCATCGGGACAGGCGTTAGGGATGGCTACACCTTC. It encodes CASSIGTGVRDGYTF.

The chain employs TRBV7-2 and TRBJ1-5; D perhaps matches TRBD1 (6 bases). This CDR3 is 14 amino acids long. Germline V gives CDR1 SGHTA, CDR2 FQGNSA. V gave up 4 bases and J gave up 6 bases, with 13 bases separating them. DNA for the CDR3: TGTGCCAGCAGCTCGTGGGGGGCCCCTCAGCCCCAGCATTTT. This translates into CASSSWGAPQPQHF.

The CDR3 is CASSQVSRNTEAFF. The CDR3 bases are TGTGCCAGCAGCCAAGTGTCCAGGAACACTGAAGCTTTCTTT. This chain connects TRBV14 to TRBJ1-1, with D unclear. V lost 1 base, J lost 1 base, and 7 bases lay in between. CDR1 and CDR2 (germline): SGHDN, FVKESK. There are 14 residues in the CDR3.

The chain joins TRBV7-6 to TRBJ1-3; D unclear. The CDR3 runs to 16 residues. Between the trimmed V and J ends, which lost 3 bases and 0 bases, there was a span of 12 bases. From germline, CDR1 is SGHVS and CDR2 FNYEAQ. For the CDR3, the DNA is TGTGCCAGCAGCTTTTTCCCTGCCAGCTCTGGAAACACCATATATTTT. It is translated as CASSFFPASSGNTIYF.

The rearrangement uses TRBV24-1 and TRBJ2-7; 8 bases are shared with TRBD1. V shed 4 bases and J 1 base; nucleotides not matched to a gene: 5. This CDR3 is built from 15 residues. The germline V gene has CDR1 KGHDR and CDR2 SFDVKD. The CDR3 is CATSEGGQGSYEQYF. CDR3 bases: TGTGCCACCAGTGAGGGTGGACAGGGTTCCTACGAGCAGTACTTC.

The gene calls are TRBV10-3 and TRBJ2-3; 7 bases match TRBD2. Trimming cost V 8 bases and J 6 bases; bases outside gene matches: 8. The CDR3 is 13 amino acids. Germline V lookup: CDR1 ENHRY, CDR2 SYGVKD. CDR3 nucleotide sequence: TGTGCCATCGAAAAGTCAGCGGGGGATACGCAGTATTTT. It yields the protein CAIEKSAGDTQYF.